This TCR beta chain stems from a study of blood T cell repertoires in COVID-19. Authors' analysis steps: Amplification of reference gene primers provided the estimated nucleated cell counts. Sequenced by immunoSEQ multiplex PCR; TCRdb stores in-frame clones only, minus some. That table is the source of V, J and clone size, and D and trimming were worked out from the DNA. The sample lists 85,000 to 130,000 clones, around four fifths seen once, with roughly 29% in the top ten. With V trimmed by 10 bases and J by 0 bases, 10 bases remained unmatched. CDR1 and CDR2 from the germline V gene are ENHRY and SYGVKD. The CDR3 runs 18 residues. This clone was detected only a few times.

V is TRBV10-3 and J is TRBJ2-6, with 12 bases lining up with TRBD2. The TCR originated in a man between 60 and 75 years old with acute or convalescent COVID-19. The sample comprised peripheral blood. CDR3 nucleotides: TGTGCCACCCAACAGACTAGCGGGAGAGGCTCTGGGGCCAACGTCCTGACTTTC. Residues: CATQQTSGRGSGANVLTF.